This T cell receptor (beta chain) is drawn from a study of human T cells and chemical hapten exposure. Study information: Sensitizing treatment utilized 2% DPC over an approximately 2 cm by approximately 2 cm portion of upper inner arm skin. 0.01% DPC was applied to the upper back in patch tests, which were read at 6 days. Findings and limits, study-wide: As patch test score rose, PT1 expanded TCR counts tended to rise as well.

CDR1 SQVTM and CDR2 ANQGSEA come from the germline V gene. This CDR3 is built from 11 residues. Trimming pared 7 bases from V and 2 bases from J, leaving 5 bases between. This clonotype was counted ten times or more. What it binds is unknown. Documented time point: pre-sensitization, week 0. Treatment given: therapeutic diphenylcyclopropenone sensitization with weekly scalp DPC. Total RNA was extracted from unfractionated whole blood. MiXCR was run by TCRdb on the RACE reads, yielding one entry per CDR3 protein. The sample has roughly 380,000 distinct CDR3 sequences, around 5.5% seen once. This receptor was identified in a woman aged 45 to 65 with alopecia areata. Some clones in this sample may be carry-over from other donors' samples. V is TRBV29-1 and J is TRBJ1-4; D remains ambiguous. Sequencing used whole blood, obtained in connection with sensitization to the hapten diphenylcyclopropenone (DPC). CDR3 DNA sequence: TGCAGCGCTGGGACTAATGAAAAACTGTTTTTT. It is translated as CSAGTNEKLFF. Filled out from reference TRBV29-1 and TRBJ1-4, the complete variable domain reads SAVISQKPSRDICQRGTSLTIQCQVDSQVTMMFWYRQQPGQSLTLIATANQGSEATYESGFVIDKFPISRPNLTFSTLTVSNMSPEDSSIYLCSAGTNEKLFFGSGTQLSVL.